The 15 T cell receptor beta chains below come from one sample, sequenced in a study of cytomegalovirus exposure and HLA in healthy donors. The PCR made use of 60 Vbeta and 13 Jbeta primers. Profiling relied on immunoSEQ multiplex PCR, and the TCRdb table lists in-frame clones only, not all of them. The data show some 170,000 clones, roughly 85% seen once. The sample comprised PBMCs. The receptors originated from a man between 35 and 55 years old in good health and CMV-seronegative.

The V gene is TRBV6-1, the J gene TRBJ1-4; TRBD1 is a possible D gene (6 bases). Germline values: CDR1 MNHNS, CDR2 SASEGT. CDR3 length: 14 amino acids. Between the trimmed V and J ends, which lost 3 bases and 8 bases, there was a span of 13 bases. The CDR3 DNA reads TGTGCCAGCAGTGACCACAGGGCAGGGGAAAAACTGTTTTTT. Translating gives CASSDHRAGEKLFF.

This chain links TRBV29-1 with TRBJ2-7, with 9 bases aligning to TRBD2. With V trimmed by 6 bases and J by 3 bases, 9 bases remained unmatched. The CDR3 contains 14 residues. The germline gives CDR1 SQVTM, CDR2 ANQGSEA. DNA of the CDR3: TGCAGCGTGGGGGGGGCGGGAGGGTTCTACGAGCAGTACTTC. Residues: CSVGGAGGFYEQYF.

The chain is built from TRBV29-1 and TRBJ2-7; 8 nucleotides match TRBD1. V shed 7 bases, J shed 3 bases, and the junction held 5 bases outside the gene matches. Germline loops: CDR1 SQVTM, CDR2 ANQGSEA. This CDR3 has 12 amino acids. The CDR3 region has the DNA TGCAGCGCAGAAGGACAGGGCTACGAGCAGTACTTC. It encodes CSAEGQGYEQYF.

On this clone: Other DNA sequences in this sample translate to the same CDR3. This chain links TRBV7-9 with TRBJ2-7; a weak D match, TRBD1 (6 bases). Trimming took off 4 bases at V and 4 bases at J, with 8 bases between the two ends. The CDR3 runs to 12 residues. In germline, CDR1 is SEHNR, CDR2 FQNEAQ (reference sequence). CDR3 coding DNA: TGTGCCAGCAGCTCAACAGGGTACGAGCAGTACTTC. Translated: CASSSTGYEQYF.

The CDR3 spells CASLGGDTQYF. The CDR3 region has the DNA TGTGCCAGCCTGGGAGGGGATACGCAGTATTTT. The rearrangement joins TRBV28 to TRBJ2-3; 7 nucleotides align to TRBD2. The CDR3 totals 11 residues. Germline loops: CDR1 MDHEN, CDR2 SYDVKM. Trimming removed 8 bases from V and 6 bases from J; junction bases left unmatched: 2.

This clone was counted a single time. CDR3 loop: CASSVSRSLAKNIQYF. The CDR3 nucleotides are TGCGCCAGCAGTGTCAGCAGGTCACTAGCCAAAAACATTCAGTACTTC. This sequence joins TRBV10-1 and TRBJ2-4; no definite D call. V lost 4 bases and J lost 0, with 13 bases in between. This CDR3 has 16 amino acids. Germline CDR1 is WNHNN and CDR2 is SYGVQD (reference sequence).

The rearrangement uses TRBV6-5 and TRBJ2-3; 7 bases align to TRBD2. The CDR3 runs 13 residues. The V gene's germline CDR1 is MNHEY and CDR2 SVGAGI. The junction had 0 bases not matched to a gene; V was cut back by 2 bases and J by 4 bases. In DNA, the CDR3 is TGTGCCAGCAGTTACCTAGCGGCAGATACGCAGTATTTT. This translates into CASSYLAADTQYF.

This clone was found once. The rearrangement joins TRBV5-6 to TRBJ2-1, with 7 bases lining up with TRBD1. CDR1 is SGHDT, CDR2 YYEEEE, per germline. J was trimmed by 8 bases and V by 4 bases; bases with no gene match: 9. The CDR3 is made up of 14 amino acids. The CDR3 DNA sequence: TGTGCCAGCAGCCCAGACTACAGGGGTGATGAGCAGTTCTTC. Translated: CASSPDYRGDEQFF.

Concerning this clone: One junction end disagrees with the germline gene, perhaps due to a read error. The gene calls are TRBV10-3 and TRBJ2-7; 11 bases map to TRBD1. This CDR3 has 14 residues. Germline V gene data show CDR1 as ENHRY and CDR2 as SYGVKD. The CDR3 loop reads CAITEDRGRGEQYF. DNA for the CDR3: TGTGCCATCACTGAGGACAGGGGGCGAGGCGAGCAGTACTTC.

V usage is TRBV6-5 and J usage is TRBJ2-5; TRBD2 might be the D (5 bases). The V end lost 6 bases, the J end lost 5 bases, and 16 bases lay between the germline ends. The CDR3 sequence is 14 residues long. The germline V gene has CDR1 MNHEY and CDR2 SVGAGI. The CDR3 sequence is CASRRPGNGETQYF. Here the CDR3 DNA reads TGTGCCAGCAGGCGCCCGGGGAACGGGGAGACCCAGTACTTC.

The gene calls are TRBV19 and TRBJ1-3; TRBD1 is a possible D gene (5 bases). Germline CDR1 LNHDA, CDR2 SQIVND (reference sequence). The V end was cut by 3 bases, the J end by 7 bases, with 22 bases between. The CDR3 is 17 amino acids. CDR3 DNA: TGTGCCAGTAGTATTCGGGGCGGAGGGTCAGAGCGGAACACCATATATTTT. Protein sequence: CASSIRGGGSERNTIYF.

This sequence joins TRBV25-1 and TRBJ1-5; no reliable D call. The CDR3 runs 11 residues. V lost 8 bases, J lost 3 bases, and 5 bases lay in between. Germline CDR1 and CDR2: MGHDK and SYGVNS. CDR3 protein: CASVLNQPQHF. CDR3 DNA sequence: TGTGCCAGCGTCCTCAATCAGCCCCAGCATTTT.

J is TRBJ1-1 and V is TRBV27, with 7 bases that match TRBD1. The CDR3 loop spans 15 amino acids. J was trimmed by 11 bases and V by 6 bases; bases with no gene match: 18. Germline CDR1 reads MNHEY; CDR2 reads SMNVEV (reference sequence). DNA for the CDR3: TGTGCCAGCAGATCTTACGGTTTCGAGGGGGCGCTTGCTTTCTTT. This gives the protein CASRSYGFEGALAFF.

As to this clone: The same CDR3 can be traced to other DNA sequences in this sample. This chain joins TRBV7-2 and TRBJ2-1; tentative D call: TRBD2 (6 bases). From germline, CDR1 is SGHTA and CDR2 FQGNSA. CDR3 size: 15 residues. V lost 4 bases and J 0 bases, leaving 10 bases between the germline ends. The CDR3 is CASSSDYSSYNEQFF. In DNA, the CDR3 is TGTGCCAGCAGCTCGGACTACAGCTCCTACAATGAGCAGTTCTTC.

The chain employs TRBV19 and TRBJ2-3; D is unresolved. Germline-derived CDR1 and CDR2 are LNHDA and SQIVND (reference sequence). This CDR3 region has 15 residues. V dropped 3 bases and J dropped 0 bases, with 10 bases sitting between them. This CDR3 is CASSIMSGSTDTQYF. CDR3 sequence (DNA): TGTGCCAGTAGTATTATGTCAGGTAGCACAGATACGCAGTATTTT.